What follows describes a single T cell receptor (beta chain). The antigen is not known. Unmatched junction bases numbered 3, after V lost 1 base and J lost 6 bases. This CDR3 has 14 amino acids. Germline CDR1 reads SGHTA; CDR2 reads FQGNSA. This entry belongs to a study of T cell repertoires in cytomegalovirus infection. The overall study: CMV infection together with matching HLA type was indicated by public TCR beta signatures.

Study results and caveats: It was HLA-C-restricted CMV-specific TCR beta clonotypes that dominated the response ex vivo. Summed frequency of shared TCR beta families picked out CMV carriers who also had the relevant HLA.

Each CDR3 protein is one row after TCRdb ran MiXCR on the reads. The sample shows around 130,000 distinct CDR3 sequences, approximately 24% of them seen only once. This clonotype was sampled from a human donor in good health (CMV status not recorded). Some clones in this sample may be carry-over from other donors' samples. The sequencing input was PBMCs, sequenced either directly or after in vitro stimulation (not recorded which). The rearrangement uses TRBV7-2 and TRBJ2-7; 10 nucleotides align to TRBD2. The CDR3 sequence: CASSLGPSGSEQYV. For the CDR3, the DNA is TGTGCCAGCAGCTTAGGTCCTAGCGGGAGCGAGCAGTACGTC.